A single TCR beta chain is shown here with its context. Antigen specificity is unknown. The data were taken from a study of T cells expressing NK-cell markers. Study-wide results and caveats: For a few donors, these clonotypes were likewise the leading ones in the CD3+CD56-NKG2C+ fraction. NKG2C+ dominant clonotypes from over 5 donors made up roughly 1.0-7.5% of CD8+ T cells.

Per the germline V gene, CDR1 is SGHRS and CDR2 is YFSETQ. This CDR3 is 15 amino acids long. cDNA encoding TCR beta was synthesized via 5'RACE template switching incorporating UMIs. Reanalyzing the 5' RACE reads, TCRdb keeps one entry per CDR3 protein, without DNA. The specimen's table records around 260,000 distinct CDR3 sequences. The sequencing input was blood T cells: a sorted CD56 or NKG2C T cell subset, CD4+ or CD8+ T cells, or bulk PBMC T cells (not recorded which). V and J are TRBV5-1 and TRBJ2-3; there is no DNA to check the TCRdb D call of TRBD2. This sequence was found in a woman between 18 and 75 years old in good health. The CDR3 protein is CASSFASGGADTQYF. Using reference TRBV5-1 and TRBJ2-3 for the parts outside the CDR3, the full variable domain is KAGVTQTPRYLIKTRGQQVTLSCSPISGHRSVSWYQQTPGQGLQFLFEYFSETQRNKGNFPGRFSGRQFSNSRSEMNVSTLELGDSALYLCASSFASGGADTQYFGPGTRLTVL.